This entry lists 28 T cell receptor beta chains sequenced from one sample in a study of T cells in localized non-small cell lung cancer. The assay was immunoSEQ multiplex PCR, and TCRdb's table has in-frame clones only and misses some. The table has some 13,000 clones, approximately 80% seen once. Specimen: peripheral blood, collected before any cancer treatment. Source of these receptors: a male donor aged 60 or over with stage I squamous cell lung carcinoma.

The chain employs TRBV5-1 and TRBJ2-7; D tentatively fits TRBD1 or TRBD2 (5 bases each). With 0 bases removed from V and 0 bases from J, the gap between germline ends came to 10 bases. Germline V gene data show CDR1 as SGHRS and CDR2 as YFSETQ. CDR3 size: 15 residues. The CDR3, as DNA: TGCGCCAGCAGCTTGGGAGGGACGGCCTCCTACGAGCAGTACTTC. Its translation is CASSLGGTASYEQYF.

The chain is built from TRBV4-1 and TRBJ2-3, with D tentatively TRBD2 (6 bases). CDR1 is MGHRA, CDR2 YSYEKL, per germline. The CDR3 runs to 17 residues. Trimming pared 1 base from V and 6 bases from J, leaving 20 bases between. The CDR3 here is CASSQVSVAVLRDTQYF. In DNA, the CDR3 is TGCGCCAGCAGCCAAGTCTCGGTAGCGGTACTTCGGGATACGCAGTATTTT.

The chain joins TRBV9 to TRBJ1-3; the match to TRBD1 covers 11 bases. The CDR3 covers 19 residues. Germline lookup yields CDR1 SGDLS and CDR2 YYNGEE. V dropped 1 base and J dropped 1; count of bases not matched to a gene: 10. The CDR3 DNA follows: TGTGCCAGCAGCGTACAAGGACAGGGGGCAATGAGATCTGGAAACACCATATATTTT. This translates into CASSVQGQGAMRSGNTIYF. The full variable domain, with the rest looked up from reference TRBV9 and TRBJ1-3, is DSGVTQTPKHLITATGQRVTLRCSPRSGDLSVYWYQQSLDQGLQFLIQYYNGEERAKGNILERFSAQQFPDLHSELNLSSLELGDSALYFCASSVQGQGAMRSGNTIYFGEGSWLTVV.

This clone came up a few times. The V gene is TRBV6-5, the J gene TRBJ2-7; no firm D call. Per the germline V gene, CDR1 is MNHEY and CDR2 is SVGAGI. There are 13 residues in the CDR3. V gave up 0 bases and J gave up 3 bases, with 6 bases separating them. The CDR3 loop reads CASSYSGFYEQYF. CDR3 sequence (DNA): TGTGCCAGCAGTTACTCGGGGTTCTACGAGCAGTACTTC.

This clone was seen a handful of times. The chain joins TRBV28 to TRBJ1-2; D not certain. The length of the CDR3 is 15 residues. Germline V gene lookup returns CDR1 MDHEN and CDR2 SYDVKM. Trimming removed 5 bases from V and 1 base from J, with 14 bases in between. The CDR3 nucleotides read TGTGCCAGCAGTCTCTCGGCAGGCGGTAACTATGGCTACACCTTC. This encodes CASSLSAGGNYGYTF.

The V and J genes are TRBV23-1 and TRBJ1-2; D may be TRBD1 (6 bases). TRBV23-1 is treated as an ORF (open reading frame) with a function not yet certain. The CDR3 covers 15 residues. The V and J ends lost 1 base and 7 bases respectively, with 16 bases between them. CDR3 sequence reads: CASSQFVRGWCGYTF. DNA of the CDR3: TGCGCCAGCAGTCAATTCGTGAGGGGGTGGTGTGGCTACACCTTC.

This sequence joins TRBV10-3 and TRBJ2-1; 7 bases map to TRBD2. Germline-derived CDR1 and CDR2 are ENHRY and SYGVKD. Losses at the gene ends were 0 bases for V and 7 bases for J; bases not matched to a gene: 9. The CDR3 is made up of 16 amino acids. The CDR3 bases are TGTGCCATCAGTGAGTCGACGGGGGGAAGCAGTAATGAGCAGTTCTTC. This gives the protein CAISESTGGSSNEQFF.

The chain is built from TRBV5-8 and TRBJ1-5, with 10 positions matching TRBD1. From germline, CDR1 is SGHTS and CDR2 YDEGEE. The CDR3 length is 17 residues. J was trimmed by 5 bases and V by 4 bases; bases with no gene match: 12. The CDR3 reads CASSIRKTGGPHQPQHF. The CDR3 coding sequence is TGTGCCAGCAGCATACGAAAGACAGGGGGCCCACATCAGCCCCAGCATTTT.

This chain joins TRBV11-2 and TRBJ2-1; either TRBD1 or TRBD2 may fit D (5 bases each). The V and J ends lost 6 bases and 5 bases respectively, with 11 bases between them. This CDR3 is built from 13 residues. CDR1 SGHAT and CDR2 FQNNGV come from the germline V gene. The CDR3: CASRQLGDNEQFF. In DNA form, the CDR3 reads TGTGCCAGCAGACAACTAGGGGACAATGAGCAGTTCTTC.

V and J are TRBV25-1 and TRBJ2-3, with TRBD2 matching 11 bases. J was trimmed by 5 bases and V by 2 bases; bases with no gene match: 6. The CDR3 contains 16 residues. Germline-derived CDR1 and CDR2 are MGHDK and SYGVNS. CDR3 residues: CASSEGSGRELDTQYF. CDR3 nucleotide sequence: TGTGCCAGCAGTGAAGGTAGCGGGAGGGAATTAGATACGCAGTATTTT.

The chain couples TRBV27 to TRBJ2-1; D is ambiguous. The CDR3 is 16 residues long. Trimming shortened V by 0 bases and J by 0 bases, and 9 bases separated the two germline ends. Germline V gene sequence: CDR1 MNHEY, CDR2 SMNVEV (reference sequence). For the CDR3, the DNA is TGTGCCAGCAGTTTATCGGTGGGTGCCTCCTACAATGAGCAGTTCTTC. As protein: CASSLSVGASYNEQFF.

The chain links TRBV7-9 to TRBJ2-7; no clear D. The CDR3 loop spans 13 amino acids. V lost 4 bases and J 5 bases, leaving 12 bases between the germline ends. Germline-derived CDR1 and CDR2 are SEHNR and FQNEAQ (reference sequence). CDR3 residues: CASSSSDADEQYF. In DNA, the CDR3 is TGTGCCAGCAGCTCCTCGGACGCGGACGAGCAGTACTTC.

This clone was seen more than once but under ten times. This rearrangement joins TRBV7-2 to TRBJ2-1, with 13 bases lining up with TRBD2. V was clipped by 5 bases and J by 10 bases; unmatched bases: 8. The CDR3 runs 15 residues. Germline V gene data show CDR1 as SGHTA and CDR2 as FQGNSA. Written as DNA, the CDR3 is TGTGCCAGCAGCCCAGGACTAGCGGGAGTGGGGGAGCAGTTCTTC. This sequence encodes CASSPGLAGVGEQFF.

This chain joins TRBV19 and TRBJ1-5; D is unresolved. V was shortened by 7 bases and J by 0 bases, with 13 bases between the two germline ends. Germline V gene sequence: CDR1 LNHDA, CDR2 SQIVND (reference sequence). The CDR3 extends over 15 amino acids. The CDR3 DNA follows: TGTGCCAGTAAGGGCAGCGCATATAGCAATCAGCCCCAGCATTTT. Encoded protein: CASKGSAYSNQPQHF.

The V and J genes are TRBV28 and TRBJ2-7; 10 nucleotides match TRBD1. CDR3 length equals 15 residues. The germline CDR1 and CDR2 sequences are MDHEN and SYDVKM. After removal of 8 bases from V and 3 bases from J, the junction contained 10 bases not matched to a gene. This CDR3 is CASLPRDRGSYEQYF. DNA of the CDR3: TGTGCCAGCCTCCCCCGGGACAGGGGTAGCTACGAGCAGTACTTC. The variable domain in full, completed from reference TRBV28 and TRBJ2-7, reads DVKVTQSSRYLVKRTGEKVFLECVQDMDHENMFWYRQDPGLGLRLIYFSYDVKMKEKGDIPEGYSVSREKKERFSLILESASTNQTSMYLCASLPRDRGSYEQYFGPGTRLTVT.

The CDR3 DNA reads TGTGCCAGCAGTTCTGGACTAACGGGCACTGAAGCTTTCTTT. Protein sequence: CASSSGLTGTEAFF. This sequence joins TRBV5-6 and TRBJ1-1; D uncertain. The CDR3 length is 14 residues. The V end lost 5 bases, the J end lost 4 bases, and 15 bases lay between the germline ends. The V gene's germline CDR1 is SGHDT and CDR2 YYEEEE.

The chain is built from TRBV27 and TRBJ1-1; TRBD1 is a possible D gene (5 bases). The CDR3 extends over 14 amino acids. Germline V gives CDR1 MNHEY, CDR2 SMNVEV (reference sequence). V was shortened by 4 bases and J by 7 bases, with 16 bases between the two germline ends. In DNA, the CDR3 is TGTGCCAGCAGTTCACAGACCGGGACCTATGAAGCTTTCTTT. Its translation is CASSSQTGTYEAFF.

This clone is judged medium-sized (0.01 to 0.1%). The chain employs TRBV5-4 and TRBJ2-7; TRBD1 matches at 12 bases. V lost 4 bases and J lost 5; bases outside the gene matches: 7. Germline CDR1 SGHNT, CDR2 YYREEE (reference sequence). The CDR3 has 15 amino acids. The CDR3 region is CASSLGQGAHNEQYF. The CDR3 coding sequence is TGTGCCAGCAGCCTGGGACAGGGGGCGCACAACGAGCAGTACTTC.

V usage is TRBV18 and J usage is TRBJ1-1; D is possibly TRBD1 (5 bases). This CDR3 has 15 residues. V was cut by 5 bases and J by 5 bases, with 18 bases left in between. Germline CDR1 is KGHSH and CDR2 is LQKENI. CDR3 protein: CASSGSGRKNTEAFF. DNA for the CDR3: TGTGCCAGCTCAGGGTCAGGGAGGAAGAATACTGAAGCTTTCTTT.

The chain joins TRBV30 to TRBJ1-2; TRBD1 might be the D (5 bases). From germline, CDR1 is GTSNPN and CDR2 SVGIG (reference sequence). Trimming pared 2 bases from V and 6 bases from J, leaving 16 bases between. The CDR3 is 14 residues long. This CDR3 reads CAWSTRTRGDGYTF. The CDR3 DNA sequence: TGTGCCTGGAGTACCCGGACCCGGGGGGATGGCTACACCTTC.

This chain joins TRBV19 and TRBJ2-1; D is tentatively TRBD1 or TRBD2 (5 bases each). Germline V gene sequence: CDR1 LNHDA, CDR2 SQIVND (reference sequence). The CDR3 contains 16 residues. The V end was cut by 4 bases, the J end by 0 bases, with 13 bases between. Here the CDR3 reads CASSTGVGGSYNEQFF. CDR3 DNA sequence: TGTGCCAGTAGTACTGGGGTTGGGGGCTCCTACAATGAGCAGTTCTTC.

The DNA of the CDR3 is TGTGCCAGCAGTTTACTGGAACAGGCCCGCAATCAGCCCCAGCATTTT. This gives the protein CASSLLEQARNQPQHF. The gene calls are TRBV28 and TRBJ1-5; D possibly corresponds to TRBD1 (5 bases). V was clipped by 2 bases and J by 2 bases, with 13 bases between them. In germline, CDR1 is MDHEN, CDR2 SYDVKM. The CDR3 has 16 residues.

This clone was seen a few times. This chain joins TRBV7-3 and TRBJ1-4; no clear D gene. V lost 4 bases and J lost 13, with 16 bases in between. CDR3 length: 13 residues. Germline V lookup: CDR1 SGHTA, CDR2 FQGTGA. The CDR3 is CASSSWFNRSLFF. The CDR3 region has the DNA TGTGCCAGCAGCTCCTGGTTTAACCGGTCACTGTTTTTT.

The CDR3 sequence: CASSRLAGARNEQFF. The CDR3 DNA reads as TGTGCCAGCAGCAGACTAGCGGGAGCAAGAAATGAGCAGTTCTTC. The chain couples TRBV7-3 to TRBJ2-1, with TRBD2 matching 12 bases. CDR3 length: 15 residues. The ends lost 5 bases at V and 7 bases at J; junction bases unmatched: 6. The germline CDR1 and CDR2 sequences are SGHTA and FQGTGA.

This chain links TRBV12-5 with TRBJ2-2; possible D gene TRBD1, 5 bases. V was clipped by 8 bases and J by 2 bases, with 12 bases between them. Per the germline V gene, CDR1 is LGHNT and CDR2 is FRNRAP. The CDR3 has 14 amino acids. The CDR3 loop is CASYPGPNTGELFF. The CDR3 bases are TGTGCTAGTTATCCAGGGCCTAACACCGGGGAGCTGTTTTTT.

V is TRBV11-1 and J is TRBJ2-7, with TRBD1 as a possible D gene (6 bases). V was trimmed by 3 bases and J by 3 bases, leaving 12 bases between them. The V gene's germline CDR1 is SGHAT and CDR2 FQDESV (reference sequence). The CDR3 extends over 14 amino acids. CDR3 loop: CASSFRGNHYEQYF. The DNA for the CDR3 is TGTGCCAGCAGCTTTAGGGGGAATCACTACGAGCAGTACTTC.

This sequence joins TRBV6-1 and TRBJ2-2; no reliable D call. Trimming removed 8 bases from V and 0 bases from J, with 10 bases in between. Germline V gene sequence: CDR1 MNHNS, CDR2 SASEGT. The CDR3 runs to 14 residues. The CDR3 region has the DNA TGTGCCAGCGGTTGGCGACCGAACACCGGGGAGCTGTTTTTT. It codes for CASGWRPNTGELFF.

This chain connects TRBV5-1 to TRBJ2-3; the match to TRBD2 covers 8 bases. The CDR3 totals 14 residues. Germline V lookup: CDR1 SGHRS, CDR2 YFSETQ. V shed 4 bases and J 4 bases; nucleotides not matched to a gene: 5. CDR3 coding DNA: TGCGCCAGCAGCCCAGGACTAGCAGCAGATACGCAGTATTTT. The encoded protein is CASSPGLAADTQYF.